This TCR beta chain was sequenced for a study of T cells in Graves' hyperthyroidism and ophthalmopathy. For the study at large: Peripheral blood was drawn at first diagnosis, prior to all treatment.

Study-wide findings and caveats: The model identified upcoming ophthalmopathy a median about 6.5 months ahead of onset.

From RNA transcripts, TCR beta CDR3 regions were amplified. The HTBI primer set was used in a first-round RT-PCR of the TCR CDR3. TCRdb reprocessed the multiplex PCR reads via MiXCR and lists one record per CDR3 protein. The sample includes about 640,000 distinct CDR3 sequences, roughly 15% of them seen just once. This clonotype has a count of ten or more. As yet, its antigen is unknown. The clonotype was recovered from a woman in her 50s with Graves' ophthalmopathy. The specimen sequenced was blood.

The CDR3, as DNA: TGTGCCAGCAGCCAAAGCAGATACAATGAGCAGTTCTTC. Translating gives CASSQSRYNEQFF. This chain connects TRBV3-1 to TRBJ2-1; unclear D gene. The CDR3 length is 13 residues. V was pared by 2 bases and J by 4 bases, with 6 bases between. Germline V gives CDR1 LGHDT, CDR2 YNNKEL (reference sequence).